This T cell receptor (beta chain) was profiled in a study of blood T cell repertoires in COVID-19. Method: immunoSEQ multiplex PCR; TCRdb's copy keeps in-frame clones and lacks some. This sample has about 490,000 clones, with approximately 83% found just once. This TCR was recovered from a human donor in a cohort sampled during active COVID-19. The sequencing input was peripheral blood.

The CDR3 protein is CASSPRLETQYF. The CDR3 region has the DNA TGCGCCAGCAGCCCTAGGCTAGAGACCCAGTACTTC. The rearrangement joins TRBV5-1 to TRBJ2-5; D unresolved. The V gene's germline CDR1 is SGHRS and CDR2 YFSETQ. The CDR3 length is 12 residues. V gave up 4 bases and J gave up 4 bases, with 8 bases separating them.